This TCR beta chain comes out of a study of T cells after yellow fever vaccination (dated by TCRdb to about 2019). Background on the whole study: Libraries from fractions with low cell numbers were prepared with the SMART-Seq v4 Ultra Low Input RNA kit. The cohort comprised two healthy male donors, one aged 18 to 29 and one aged 30 to 40 years. To follow T-cell clones before and after primary and booster YFV17D yellow fever vaccination, bulk TCR alpha and beta repertoires were sequenced over time. Blood samples were taken at several timepoints before and after primary and secondary immunization, and bulk PBMC replicates and cell subsets were isolated. Study-wide findings and limitations: The study included only two donors, which limits how far the findings can be generalized. Most clones expanded after primary vaccination (almost 97% of CD4 and around nine tenths of CD8) were re-detected after the booster, suggesting that broad memory maintenance occurred. Computational filtering was required because FACS-sorted repertoires could contain abundant contaminating clonotypes from the bulk population. Compared with the primary T-cell response, the secondary T-cell response was weaker but faster, peaking on day 5 rather than day 15. A small share of clonotypes was detected in both CD4 and CD8 compartments, with the overlap likely arising from convergent recombination.

Ten or more counts support this clonotype. Which antigen it targets is not known. Base qualities are missing; no much larger clone stands one base away. Synthesis of TCR cDNA relied on 5'RACE template switching, a step that introduced a universal primer site along with unique molecular identifiers. Priming of cDNA synthesis was performed from both the TCR alpha and TCR beta constant segments. Library amplification involved two PCR steps, and the second step added sample barcodes and sequencing adapters. Sequencing of libraries was performed on Illumina HiSeq 2500 (2x100 bp) or NovaSeq (2x150 bp). On the study's bioinformatics: MIGEC handled demultiplexing of reads and collapsing into UMI consensus sequences, while MiXCR performed V(D)J alignment. Clonotypes responding to the vaccine were identified with edgeR on replicate PBMC samples, with the criteria of FDR below 0.01 and a log2 fold change above 5 up to day 15. Each bulk clonotype was labeled CD4 or CD8 based on which sequenced repertoire, CD4 or CD8, contained the clonotype at higher abundance. The public sequencing data were trimmed at Q25 with fastp and processed into clonotypes with MiXCR by TCRdb, which kept only in-frame beta chains. All rows with the same CDR3 protein become a single entry with the most common DNA and genes. TCRdb's processing, not the study's, gives the V and J calls here. This sample is represented by approximately 580,000 distinct CDR3 sequences; 17% of them were singletons. The leading ten clones occupy 17% of the sample.

Sample treatment or condition, as interpreted from the label and publication: live attenuated yellow fever vaccine strain. At each blood-draw timepoint, two biological replicates of bulk PBMCs were collected. A standard Ficoll-Paque protocol was used to isolate PBMCs from peripheral blood. TriZol was used to extract RNA from bulk PBMCs, from CD4 and CD8 fractions, and from dextramer-positive and dextramer-negative fractions. Spanning cysteine to phenylalanine, the CDR3 consists of 13 amino acids. Only the CDR3 part of the read is kept: 39 bases, read in frame from the first base. The germline V gene yields SGHNT for CDR1 and YENEEA for CDR2. V is shortened by 1 base, J by 9 bases, and the region joining them spans 10 bases.

This sample comprised PBMCs, obtained about 5 days after the first yellow fever vaccination. The clonotype comes from a man between 18 and 35 years old who received the YFV17D yellow fever vaccine. The sequence links TRBV11-3 to TRBJ2-1; no D segment can be confidently identified. Here is the DNA: TGTGCCAGCAGCTTAGTATCGGTGGGTGAGCAGTTCTTC. Its translation reads: CASSLVSVGEQFF.